The 14 T cell receptor beta chains given below trace back to one sample, sequenced in a study of post-analysis software for immune sequencing data (dated by TCRdb to the mid-2010s). Results the study describes overall, beyond this receptor: Patients showed significantly higher frequencies than controls for five TRBV segments, among them TRBV5-6, TRBV5-1 and TRBV20-1.

Their antigen targets remain unknown. Receptor libraries were prepared by PCR. For sequencing, an Illumina HiSeq 2500 was employed. To reduce PCR and sequencing biases, unique molecular identifiers were built into the TCR beta cDNA libraries. The public reads were reanalyzed by TCRdb: fastp trimming at Q25, MiXCR alignment, in-frame beta chains only. One record per CDR3 amino acid sequence lists the most common genes and DNA. The sample includes roughly 670,000 distinct CDR3 sequences, with 55% to 60% observed a single time. The ten largest clones represent about 11% of the sample. Sequences were obtained from blood. These receptors all stem from a girl aged 2 to 10 with multiple sclerosis.

The chain recombines TRBV7-3 with TRBJ1-2; the D gene is possibly TRBD1 (5 bases). The V gene lost 5 bases and the J gene lost 2 bases, with 9 bases spanning the gap. Per the germline V gene, CDR1 is SGHTA and CDR2 is FQGTGA. The CDR3 extends over 13 amino acids. DNA for the CDR3: TGTGCCAGCAGCACAGGACCCAACTATGGCTACACCTTC. It codes for CASSTGPNYGYTF.

CDR3 protein: CASSVGDGDTQYF. The CDR3 DNA reads as TGTGCCAGCAGCGTCGGAGACGGAGATACGCAGTATTTT. The gene calls are TRBV9 and TRBJ2-3; D remains ambiguous. CDR3 size: 13 residues. V was shortened by 2 bases and J by 5 bases, with 9 bases between the two germline ends. The germline gives CDR1 SGDLS, CDR2 YYNGEE.

Many counts were recorded for this clonotype. The chain employs TRBV3-1 and TRBJ2-7; perhaps TRBD1 as D (5 bases). Germline-derived CDR1 and CDR2 are LGHDT and YNNKEL (reference sequence). Trimming pared 4 bases from V and 1 base from J, leaving 11 bases between. This CDR3 has 14 amino acids. The chain's CDR3 is CASSPDSQSYEQYF. The CDR3 DNA reads as TGTGCCAGCAGCCCCGACAGCCAGTCCTACGAGCAGTACTTC.

The chain is built from TRBV6-2 or TRBV6-3 and TRBJ2-6; D is perhaps TRBD2 (6 bases). The V gene lost 6 bases and the J gene lost 0 bases, with 12 bases spanning the gap. This CDR3 comprises 16 residues. The germline gives CDR1 MNHEY, CDR2 SVGEGT. The CDR3, as DNA: TGTGCCAGCAGCCACATGGGGGGCTCTGGGGCCAACGTCCTGACTTTC. Translated: CASSHMGGSGANVLTF.

The chain combines TRBV15 with TRBJ2-7; 8 bases fit TRBD1. The germline V gene encodes CDR1 LNHNV and CDR2 YYDKDF (reference sequence). The CDR3 runs 16 residues. With V trimmed by 3 bases and J by 1 base, 8 bases remained unmatched. The DNA for the CDR3 is TGTGCCACCAGCAGGGCAGGACAGGGTGGGTCCTACGAGCAGTACTTC. The encoded protein is CATSRAGQGGSYEQYF.

The chain carries TRBV29-1 and TRBJ1-1; D is unclear. V was shortened by 3 bases and J by 2 bases, with 7 bases between the two germline ends. CDR3 length: 12 residues. From germline, CDR1 is SQVTM and CDR2 ANQGSEA. The CDR3 sequence is CSVDKSNTEAFF. CDR3 bases: TGCAGCGTTGATAAGTCTAACACTGAAGCTTTCTTT.

The chain joins TRBV6-5 to TRBJ1-1; D possibly corresponds to TRBD1 (5 bases). This CDR3 spans 16 amino acids. Trimming removed 5 bases from V and 4 bases from J, with 20 bases in between. In germline, CDR1 is MNHEY, CDR2 SVGAGI. CDR3 amino acids: CASSPMDKGRGTEAFF. CDR3 nucleotide sequence: TGTGCCAGCAGTCCGATGGACAAGGGTAGGGGCACTGAAGCTTTCTTT.

This clonotype came up a few times. This sequence joins TRBV20-1 and TRBJ2-1; possibly TRBD2 for D (6 bases). The CDR3 is made up of 14 amino acids. With 2 bases removed from V and 2 bases from J, the gap between germline ends came to 10 bases. Germline V lookup: CDR1 DFQATT, CDR2 SNEGSKA (reference sequence). The CDR3 sequence: CSARLAGPYNEQFF. DNA of the CDR3: TGCAGTGCTAGACTCGCGGGGCCCTACAATGAGCAGTTCTTC.

The V gene is TRBV12-3 or TRBV12-4, the J gene TRBJ2-2, with 11 bases identical to TRBD2. J gave up 3 bases and V 6 bases, and 9 bases lay outside the gene matches. The CDR3 contains 17 residues. The CDR3 DNA sequence: TGTGCCAGCAGCTTCTTAGCGGGAGGGCGTCACACCGGGGAGCTGTTTTTT. Its protein product is CASSFLAGGRHTGELFF.

This chain connects TRBV7-2 to TRBJ2-1, with 9 positions matching TRBD2. Germline trimming cut 0 bases from V and 6 bases from J; bases unmatched to any gene: 3. Germline-derived CDR1 and CDR2 are SGHTA and FQGNSA. CDR3 length: 15 amino acids. The CDR3 coding sequence is TGTGCCAGCAGCTTAGCAGCGGGAGGTTTCAATGAGCAGTTCTTC. Translation gives CASSLAAGGFNEQFF. Full variable domain (missing parts from reference TRBV7-2 and TRBJ2-1): GAGVSQSPSNKVTEKGKDVELRCDPISGHTALYWYRQSLGQGLEFLIYFQGNSAPDKSGLPSDRFSAERTGGSVSTLTIQRTQQEDSAVYLCASSLAAGGFNEQFFGPGTRLTVL.

This chain links TRBV25-1 with TRBJ2-7; D is uncertain. V lost 7 bases and J 3 bases, leaving 10 bases between the germline ends. This CDR3 region has 12 residues. Germline V gene sequence: CDR1 MGHDK, CDR2 SYGVNS. Here the CDR3 DNA reads TGTGCCAGCATTCTGGGGAACTACGAGCAGTACTTC. It codes for CASILGNYEQYF.

The rearrangement links TRBV5-1 to TRBJ2-7, with 9 bases matching TRBD1. V trimming: 1 base; J trimming: 6 bases; junction bases outside the gene matches: 5. CDR1 is SGHRS and CDR2 is YFSETQ in the germline V gene. This CDR3 contains 14 residues. CDR3 bases: TGCGCCAGCAGCTTGAAGGACAGGGGATCCGAGCAGTACTTC. This codes for CASSLKDRGSEQYF.

The V and J genes are TRBV2 and TRBJ2-1; D remains unclear. CDR1 and CDR2 from the germline V gene are SNHLY and FYNNEI. With 6 bases removed from V and 8 bases from J, the gap between germline ends came to 17 bases. The CDR3 totals 14 residues. The CDR3 nucleotides are TGTGCCAGCAGACGGGCCTCCCCTCGGGATGAGCAGTTCTTC. Its translation is CASRRASPRDEQFF.

The V call is TRBV7-9, the J call TRBJ2-1, with D perhaps TRBD1 (6 bases). Deletions cut 1 base from V and 10 bases from J, with 11 bases between. This CDR3 region has 13 residues. Per the germline V gene, CDR1 is SEHNR and CDR2 is FQNEAQ (reference sequence). CDR3 loop: CASSLVGASEQFF. The CDR3 DNA follows: TGTGCCAGCAGCTTAGTGGGGGCGTCCGAGCAGTTCTTC.